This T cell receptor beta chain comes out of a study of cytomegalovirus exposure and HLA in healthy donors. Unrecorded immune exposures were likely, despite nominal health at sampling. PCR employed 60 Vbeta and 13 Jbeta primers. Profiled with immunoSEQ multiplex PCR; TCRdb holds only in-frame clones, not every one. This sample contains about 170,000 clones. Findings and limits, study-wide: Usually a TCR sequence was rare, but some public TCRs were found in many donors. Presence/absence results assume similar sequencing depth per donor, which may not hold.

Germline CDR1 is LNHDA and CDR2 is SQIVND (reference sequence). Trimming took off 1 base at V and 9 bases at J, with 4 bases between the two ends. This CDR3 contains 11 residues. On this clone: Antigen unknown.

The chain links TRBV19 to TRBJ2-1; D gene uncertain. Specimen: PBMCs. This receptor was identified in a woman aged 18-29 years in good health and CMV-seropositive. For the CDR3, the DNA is TGTGCCAGTAGTATAGCGTCTGAGCAGTTCTTC. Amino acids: CASSIASEQFF.